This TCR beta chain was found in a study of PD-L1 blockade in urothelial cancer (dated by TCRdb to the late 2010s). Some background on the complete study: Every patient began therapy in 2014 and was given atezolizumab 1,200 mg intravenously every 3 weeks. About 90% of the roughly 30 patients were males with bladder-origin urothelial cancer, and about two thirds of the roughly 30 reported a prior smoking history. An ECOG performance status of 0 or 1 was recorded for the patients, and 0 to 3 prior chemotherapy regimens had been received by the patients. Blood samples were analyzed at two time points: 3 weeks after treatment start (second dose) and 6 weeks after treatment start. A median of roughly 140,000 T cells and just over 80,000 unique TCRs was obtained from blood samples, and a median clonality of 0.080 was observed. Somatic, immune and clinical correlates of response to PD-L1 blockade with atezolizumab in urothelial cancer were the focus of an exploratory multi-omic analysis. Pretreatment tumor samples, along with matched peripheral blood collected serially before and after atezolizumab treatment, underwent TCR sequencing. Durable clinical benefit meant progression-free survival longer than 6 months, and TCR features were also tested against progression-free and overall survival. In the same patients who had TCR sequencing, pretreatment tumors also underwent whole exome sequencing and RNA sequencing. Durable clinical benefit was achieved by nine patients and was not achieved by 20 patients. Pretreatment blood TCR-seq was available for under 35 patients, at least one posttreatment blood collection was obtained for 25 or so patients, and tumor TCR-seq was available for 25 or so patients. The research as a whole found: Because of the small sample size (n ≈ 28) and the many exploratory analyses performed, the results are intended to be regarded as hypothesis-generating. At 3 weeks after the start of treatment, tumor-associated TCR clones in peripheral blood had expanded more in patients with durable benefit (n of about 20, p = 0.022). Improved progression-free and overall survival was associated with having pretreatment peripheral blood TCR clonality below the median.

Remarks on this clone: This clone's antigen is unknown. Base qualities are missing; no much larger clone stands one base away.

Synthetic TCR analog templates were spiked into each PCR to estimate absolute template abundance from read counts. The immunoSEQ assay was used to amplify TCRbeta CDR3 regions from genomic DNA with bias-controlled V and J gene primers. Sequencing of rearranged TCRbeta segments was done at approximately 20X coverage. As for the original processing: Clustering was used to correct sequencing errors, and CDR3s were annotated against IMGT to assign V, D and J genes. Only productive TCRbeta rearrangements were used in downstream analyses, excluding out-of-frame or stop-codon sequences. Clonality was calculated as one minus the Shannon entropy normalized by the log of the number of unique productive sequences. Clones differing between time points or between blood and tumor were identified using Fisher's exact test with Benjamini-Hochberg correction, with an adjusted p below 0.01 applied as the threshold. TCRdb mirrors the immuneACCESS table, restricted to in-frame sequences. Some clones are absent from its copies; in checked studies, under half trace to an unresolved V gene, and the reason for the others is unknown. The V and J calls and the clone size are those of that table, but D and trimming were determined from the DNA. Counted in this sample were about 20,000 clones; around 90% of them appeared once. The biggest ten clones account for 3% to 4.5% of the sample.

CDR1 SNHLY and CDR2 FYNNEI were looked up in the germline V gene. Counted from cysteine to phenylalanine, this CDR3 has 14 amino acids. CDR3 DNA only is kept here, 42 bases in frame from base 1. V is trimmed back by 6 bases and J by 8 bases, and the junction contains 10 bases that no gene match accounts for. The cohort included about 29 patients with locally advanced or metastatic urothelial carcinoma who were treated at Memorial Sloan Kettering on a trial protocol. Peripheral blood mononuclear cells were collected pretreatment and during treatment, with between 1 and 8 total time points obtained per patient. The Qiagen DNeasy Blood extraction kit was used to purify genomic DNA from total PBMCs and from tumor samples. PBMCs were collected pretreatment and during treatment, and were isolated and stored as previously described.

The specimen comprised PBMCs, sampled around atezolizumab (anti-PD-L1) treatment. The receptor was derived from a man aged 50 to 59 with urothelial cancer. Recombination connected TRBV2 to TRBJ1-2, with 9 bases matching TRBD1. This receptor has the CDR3 CASSAATGGQGYTF. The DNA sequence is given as TGTGCCAGCAGCGCTGCCACAGGGGGCCAAGGCTACACCTTC.